Below, 17 T cell receptor beta chains from the same sample are listed, as sequenced in a study of read filtering for tumor transcriptome and immune sequencing (dated by TCRdb to the early 2020s). The data were produced on an Illumina HiSeq 4000. TCR libraries were constructed from approximately 390 ng RNA using the Immunoverse kit, and molecular barcoded adaptors covering alpha/delta and beta/gamma chains were employed. TCRdb itself trimmed the public reads at Q25 with fastp, ran MiXCR and retained productive beta chains. A single entry per CDR3 protein holds the most common genes and DNA from its merged rows. The sample contains about 50,000 distinct CDR3 sequences, around 19% of them found a single time. The ten most abundant clones make up approximately 38% of the sample. Sequencing used a population of CD138-negative cells sorted from bone marrow. In the paper's terms, the cell subset or site label means: bone marrow mononuclear cells depleted of CD138+ plasma/myeloma cells by negative magnetic selection. These receptor sequences come from a donor aged 40 or over with multiple myeloma.

This clonotype has a count of ten or more. The chain carries TRBV20-1 and TRBJ1-1; 7 nucleotides align to TRBD1. Trimming cost V 2 bases and J 0 bases; bases outside gene matches: 6. The CDR3 loop spans 15 amino acids. Germline V gene data show CDR1 as DFQATT and CDR2 as SNEGSKA (reference sequence). CDR3 coding DNA: TGCAGTGCTAGACCGGGACAGCTCATGAACACTGAAGCTTTCTTT. Its protein product is CSARPGQLMNTEAFF.

This clonotype was recorded many times. The genes are TRBV7-2 and TRBJ2-7; TRBD2 is a possible D gene (6 bases). CDR1 and CDR2 from the germline V gene are SGHTA and FQGNSA. V gave up 1 base and J gave up 7 bases, with 11 bases separating them. The CDR3 covers 13 residues. CDR3 DNA sequence: TGTGCCAGCAGCTTAGGTCTTGCGGGAGAGCAGTACTTC. Protein: CASSLGLAGEQYF.

Many counts were recorded for this clonotype. The chain uses TRBV6-4 and TRBJ2-3; TRBD2 matches at 12 bases. The trim removed 3 bases at V and 6 bases at J, leaving 4 bases unmatched. The CDR3 contains 15 residues. Germline CDR1 is MRHNA and CDR2 is SNTAGT. DNA for the CDR3: TGTGCCAGCAGTGAGGCTAGCGGGAGGGCGGATACGCAGTATTTT. This translates into CASSEASGRADTQYF.

The chain links TRBV5-1 to TRBJ2-5; no clear D. The germline V and J ends were trimmed by 3 bases and 0 bases, with 9 bases remaining between them. CDR1 is SGHRS and CDR2 is YFSETQ in the germline V gene. This CDR3 region has 14 residues. The CDR3 region has the DNA TGCGCCAGCAGCTCTGGACGGGACCAAGAGACCCAGTACTTC. This encodes CASSSGRDQETQYF.

Points on this clonotype: This may arise from a read error, as a much more abundant clone is one base away. The chain joins TRBV20-1 to TRBJ2-5; 9 bases agree with TRBD2. The CDR3 has 15 residues. CDR1 and CDR2 from the germline V gene are DFQATT and SNEGSKA (reference sequence). The CDR3 region has the DNA TGCCGTGCTAGAGAGGCTAGCGGGATGTCAGAGACCCAGTACTTC. Encoded protein: CRAREASGMSETQYF.

This clonotype showed up many times. CDR3 sequence reads: CSVTVSRAEAFF. CDR3 coding DNA: TGCAGCGTGACCGTCAGTAGGGCTGAAGCTTTCTTT. The chain links TRBV29-1 to TRBJ1-1; D gene unclear. Germline V gene lookup returns CDR1 SQVTM and CDR2 ANQGSEA. V lost 6 bases and J 6 bases, leaving 14 bases between the germline ends. CDR3 length equals 12 residues. Filled out from reference TRBV29-1 and TRBJ1-1, the complete variable domain reads SAVISQKPSRDICQRGTSLTIQCQVDSQVTMMFWYRQQPGQSLTLIATANQGSEATYESGFVIDKFPISRPNLTFSTLTVSNMSPEDSSIYLCSVTVSRAEAFFGQGTRLTVV.

The genes are TRBV4-1 and TRBJ2-3; possibly TRBD1 for D (6 bases). The CDR3 loop spans 15 amino acids. Germline V gives CDR1 MGHRA, CDR2 YSYEKL. Trimming removed 2 bases from V and 8 bases from J, with 17 bases in between. The CDR3 nucleotides are TGCGCCAGCAGCCAACGGGACATGGATCGAGTTACGCAGTATTTT. Translation: CASSQRDMDRVTQYF.

This clonotype occurred many times. The chain joins TRBV7-8 to TRBJ2-6, with a tentative D call TRBD1 (8 bases). Trimming removed 1 base from V and 0 bases from J, with 28 bases in between. The CDR3 runs to 23 residues. Germline CDR1 and CDR2: SGHVS and FQNEAQ. CDR3 in amino acids: CASSLVGRGLWEGSSSGANVLTF. DNA of the CDR3: TGTGCCAGCAGCTTAGTGGGCAGGGGGCTGTGGGAGGGATCGAGCTCTGGGGCCAACGTCCTGACTTTC. Variable domain in full (rest from reference TRBV7-8 and TRBJ2-6): GAGVSQSPRYKVAKRGQDVALRCDPISGHVSLFWYQQALGQGPEFLTYFQNEAQLDKSGLPSDRFFAERPEGSVSTLKIQRTQQEDSAVYLCASSLVGRGLWEGSSSGANVLTFGAGSRLTVL.

In the case of this clonotype: This likely traces to a read error, being one base from a far larger clone. The V call is TRBV27, the J call TRBJ1-4; TRBD1 aligns across 7 bases. CDR1 and CDR2 from the germline V gene are MNHEY and SMNVEV (reference sequence). This CDR3 has 15 residues. This CDR3 reads CATLDRQGNTDTPYF. Here the CDR3 DNA reads TGTGCCACCCTCGACCGACAGGGAAACACAGATACGCCGTATTTT.

The genes are TRBV5-6 and TRBJ2-4; D unclear. Trimming pared 0 bases from V and 4 bases from J, leaving 5 bases between. The CDR3 has 13 amino acids. Germline CDR1 reads SGHDT; CDR2 reads YYEEEE. The CDR3 spells CASSLGRKNIQYF. The CDR3, as DNA: TGTGCCAGCAGCTTGGGACGGAAAAACATTCAGTACTTC.

This clonotype was picked up many times. It may be a read error: a sequence one base away is much more abundant. The V gene is TRBV30, the J gene TRBJ2-1; D is unclear. Germline-derived CDR1 and CDR2 are GTSNPN and SVGIG (reference sequence). CDR3 length: 12 residues. CDR3 protein: CAWASSYKEQFF. The DNA for the CDR3 is TGTGCCTGGGCGAGCTCCTACAAAGAGCAGTTCTTC.

The sample holds many counts of this clonotype. The CDR3 region is CASSQAKSRINEQFF. Here the CDR3 DNA reads TGTGCCAGCAGCCAAGCTAAGTCACGGATCAATGAGCAGTTCTTC. The chain carries TRBV5-8 and TRBJ2-1, with D hard to call. V gave up 4 bases and J gave up 6 bases, with 17 bases separating them. Germline CDR1 is SGHTS and CDR2 is YDEGEE. There are 15 residues in the CDR3.

This chain joins TRBV24-1 and TRBJ2-2, with 13 bases that match TRBD2. Per the germline V gene, CDR1 is KGHDR and CDR2 is SFDVKD. This CDR3 contains 17 residues. V gave up 7 bases and J gave up 4 bases; unmatched junction bases: 8. The CDR3 DNA sequence: TGTGCCACCAGCCCTACTAGCGGGGGGGCCGGCACCGGGGAGCTGTTTTTT. Its translation: CATSPTSGGAGTGELFF.

The rearrangement joins TRBV7-2 to TRBJ2-3; tentatively, D is TRBD2 (6 bases). Germline V gene lookup returns CDR1 SGHTA and CDR2 FQGNSA. This CDR3 has 13 residues. The V end was cut by 5 bases, the J end by 5 bases, with 11 bases between. CDR3 protein: CASSPDGRDTQYF. The CDR3 coding sequence is TGTGCCAGCAGCCCTGACGGGAGAGATACGCAGTATTTT.

The table lists this clonotype with many counts. The rearrangement joins TRBV28 to TRBJ1-1; D not certain. Trimming pared 6 bases from V and 4 bases from J, leaving 12 bases between. Per germline, CDR1 MDHEN and CDR2 SYDVKM. This CDR3 contains 13 residues. DNA for the CDR3: TGTGCCAGCAGGGAGGGCCCGGGCACTGAAGCTTTCTTT. It encodes CASREGPGTEAFF.

This clonotype was seen at least ten times. The chain links TRBV19 to TRBJ2-1, with 8 bases aligning to TRBD2. The V gene's germline CDR1 is LNHDA and CDR2 SQIVND (reference sequence). Trimming at V came to 9 bases and at J to 5 bases, leaving 6 bases not matched to a gene. This CDR3 has 13 amino acids. This CDR3 is CASSGTSDNEQFF. The CDR3 DNA reads as TGTGCCAGCAGCGGGACTAGTGACAATGAGCAGTTCTTC.

This clonotype was seen ten or more times. The CDR3 DNA reads TGTGCCAGCAGCTTAGGGGCTAGCGGAAACAATGAGCAGTTCTTC. Its protein product is CASSLGASGNNEQFF. The chain uses TRBV11-2 and TRBJ2-1, with TRBD2 matching 7 bases. The CDR3 consists of 15 residues. CDR1 SGHAT and CDR2 FQNNGV come from the germline V gene. The junction had 5 bases not matched to a gene; V was cut back by 1 base and J by 5 bases.